A single sample gave rise to the 2 T cell receptor beta chains below, sequenced in a study of monozygotic twins with inflammatory bowel disease. TCRdb re-called the 5' RACE reads and catalogs CDR3 proteins one per entry, DNA excluded. This sample lists about 420,000 distinct CDR3 sequences; its ten largest clones have approximately 2.3%. Material: blood. The source is a human donor with ulcerative colitis or Crohn's disease, or a healthy co-twin of an affected twin (not recorded which).

The chain joins TRBV19 to TRBJ2-7. CDR1 LNHDA and CDR2 SQIVND come from the germline V gene (reference sequence). CDR3 length: 13 amino acids. This CDR3 is CASSIGAGREQYF.

The rearrangement uses TRBV15 and TRBJ1-6. Germline V gene sequence: CDR1 LNHNV, CDR2 YYDKDF (reference sequence). The CDR3 totals 16 residues. CDR3 protein: CATSSISVSYNSPLHF.